Here is one T cell receptor (beta chain) with its context. This table comes from immunoSEQ multiplex PCR, and its TCRdb copy is limited to in-frame clones, with some not included. The data show roughly 230,000 clones, over 75% seen once. This entry comes from a study of blood T cell repertoires in COVID-19. Across the study: Acute-phase and convalescent COVID-19 samples originated in the United States, Italy and Spain. Sources were T cells, B-cell-depleted T cells, or PBMCs; the material itself was cDNA or gDNA.

Trimming shortened V by 5 bases and J by 1 base, and 2 bases separated the two germline ends. The CDR3 runs to 11 residues. Germline-derived CDR1 and CDR2 are SQVTM and ANQGSEA. The sequence was obtained from a man aged 50 to 59 with COVID-19, enrolled during active disease. The chain joins TRBV29-1 to TRBJ2-2; D gene unclear. Sequenced sample: peripheral blood. The CDR3 here is CSVLNTGELFF. CDR3 DNA sequence: TGCAGCGTTCTGAACACCGGGGAGCTGTTTTTT.